This T cell receptor (beta chain) was sequenced during a study of cytomegalovirus exposure and HLA in healthy donors. Researchers ran the PCR with 60 Vbeta and 13 Jbeta primers. The method was immunoSEQ multiplex PCR; TCRdb's version includes in-frame clones alone and lacks a portion of them. This table has about 150,000 clones, approximately 80% appearing once. Study-level points and caveats: Later analysis identified about 17,000 TCR beta sequences associated with HLA alleles, using a false discovery rate threshold of 0.05. Clonal expansion was found to be greater in HLA-associated TCR beta chains than in equally common others in a later analysis. According to an earlier analysis, most TCR beta V segments yielded productive rearrangements about 90% or about 30% of the time.

This clone was detected a few times. The antigen is not known. Material: PBMCs. This receptor was identified in a boy younger than 10 in good health and CMV-seronegative.

CDR3 amino acids: CASSNTTVSFF. The CDR3 DNA is TGTGCCAGCAGTAACACGACAGTGTCTTTCTTT. The chain links TRBV2 to TRBJ1-1, with a weak D call TRBD1 (5 bases). This CDR3 comprises 11 residues. V lost 5 bases, J lost 12 bases, and 13 bases lay in between. Per the germline V gene, CDR1 is SNHLY and CDR2 is FYNNEI.